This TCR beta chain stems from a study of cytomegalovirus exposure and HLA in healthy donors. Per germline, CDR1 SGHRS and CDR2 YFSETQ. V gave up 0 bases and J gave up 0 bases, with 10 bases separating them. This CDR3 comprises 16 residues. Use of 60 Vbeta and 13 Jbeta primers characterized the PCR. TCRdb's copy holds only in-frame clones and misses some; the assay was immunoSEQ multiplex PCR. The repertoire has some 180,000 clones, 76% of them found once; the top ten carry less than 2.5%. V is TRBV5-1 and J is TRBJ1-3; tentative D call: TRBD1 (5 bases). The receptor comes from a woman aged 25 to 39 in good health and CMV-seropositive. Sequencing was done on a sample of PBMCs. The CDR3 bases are TGCGCCAGCAGCTTGGATGTGACAGTCTCTGGAAACACCATATATTTT. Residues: CASSLDVTVSGNTIYF.